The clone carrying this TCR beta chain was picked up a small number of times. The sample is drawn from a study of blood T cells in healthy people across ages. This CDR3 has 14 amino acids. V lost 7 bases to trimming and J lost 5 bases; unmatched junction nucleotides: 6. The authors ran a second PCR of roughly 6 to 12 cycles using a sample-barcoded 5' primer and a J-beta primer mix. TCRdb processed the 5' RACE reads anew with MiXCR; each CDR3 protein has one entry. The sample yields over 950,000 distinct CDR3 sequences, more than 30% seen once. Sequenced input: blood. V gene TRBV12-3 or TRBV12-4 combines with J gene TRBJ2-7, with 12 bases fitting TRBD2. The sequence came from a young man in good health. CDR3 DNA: TGTGCCAGCACTCCGGGACTAGCGGGCCACGAGCAGTACTTC. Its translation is CASTPGLAGHEQYF.